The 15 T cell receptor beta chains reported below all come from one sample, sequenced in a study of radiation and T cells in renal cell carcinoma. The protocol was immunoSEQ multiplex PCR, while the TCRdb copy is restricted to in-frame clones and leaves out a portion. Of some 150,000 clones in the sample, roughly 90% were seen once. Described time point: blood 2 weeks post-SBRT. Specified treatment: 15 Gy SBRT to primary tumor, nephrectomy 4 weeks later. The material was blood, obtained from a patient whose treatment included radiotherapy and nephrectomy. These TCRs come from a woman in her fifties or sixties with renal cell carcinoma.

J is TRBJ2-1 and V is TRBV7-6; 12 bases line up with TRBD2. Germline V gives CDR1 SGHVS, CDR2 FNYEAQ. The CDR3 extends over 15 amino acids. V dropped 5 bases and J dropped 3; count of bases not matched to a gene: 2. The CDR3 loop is CASSRLAGDYNEQFF. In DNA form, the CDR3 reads TGTGCCAGCAGCCGACTAGCGGGGGACTACAATGAGCAGTTCTTC.

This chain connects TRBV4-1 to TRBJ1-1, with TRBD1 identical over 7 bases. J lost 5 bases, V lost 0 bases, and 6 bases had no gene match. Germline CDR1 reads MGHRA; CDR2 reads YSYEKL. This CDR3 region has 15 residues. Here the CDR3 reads CASSQDAGGRTEAFF. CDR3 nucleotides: TGCGCCAGCAGCCAAGATGCAGGGGGGAGGACTGAAGCTTTCTTT.

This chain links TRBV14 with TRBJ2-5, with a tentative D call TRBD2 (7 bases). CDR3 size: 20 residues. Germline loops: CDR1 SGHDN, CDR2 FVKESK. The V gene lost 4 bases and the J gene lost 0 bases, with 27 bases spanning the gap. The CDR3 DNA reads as TGTGCCAGCAGCCGGACAGCAGGCCCTGGGAGGGGACTGTACCAAGAGACCCAGTACTTC. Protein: CASSRTAGPGRGLYQETQYF. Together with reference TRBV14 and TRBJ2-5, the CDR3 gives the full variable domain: EAGVTQFPSHSVIEKGQTVTLRCDPISGHDNLYWYRRVMGKEIKFLLHFVKESKQDESGMPNNRFLAERTGGTYSTLKVQPAELEDSGVYFCASSRTAGPGRGLYQETQYFGPGTRLLVL.

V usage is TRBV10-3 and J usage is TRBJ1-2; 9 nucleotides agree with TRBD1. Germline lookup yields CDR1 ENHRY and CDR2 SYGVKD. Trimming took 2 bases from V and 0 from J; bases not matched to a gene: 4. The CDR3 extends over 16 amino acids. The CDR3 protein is CAISEPGQGANYGYTF. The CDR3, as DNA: TGTGCCATCAGTGAGCCGGGACAGGGAGCTAACTATGGCTACACCTTC.

CDR3 residues: CASSWGLLNTEAFF. In DNA form, the CDR3 reads TGTGCCAGTAGTTGGGGGCTACTGAACACTGAAGCTTTCTTT. This chain links TRBV19 with TRBJ1-1; weak D call: TRBD1 (6 bases). This CDR3 has 14 residues. Deletions cut 5 bases from V and 0 bases from J, with 10 bases between. The germline V gene has CDR1 LNHDA and CDR2 SQIVND (reference sequence).

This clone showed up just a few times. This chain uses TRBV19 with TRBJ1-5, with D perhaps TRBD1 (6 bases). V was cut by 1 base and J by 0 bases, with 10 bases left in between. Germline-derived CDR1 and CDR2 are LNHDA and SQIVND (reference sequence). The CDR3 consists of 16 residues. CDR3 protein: CASSIGPRGSNQPQHF. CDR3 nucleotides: TGTGCCAGTAGTATAGGGCCCAGGGGTAGCAATCAGCCCCAGCATTTT.

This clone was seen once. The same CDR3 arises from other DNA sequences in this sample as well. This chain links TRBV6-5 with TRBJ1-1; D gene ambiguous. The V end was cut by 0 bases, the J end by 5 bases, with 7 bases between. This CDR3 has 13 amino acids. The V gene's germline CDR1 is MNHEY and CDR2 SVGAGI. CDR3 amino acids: CASSYSGGTEAFF. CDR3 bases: TGTGCCAGCAGTTACTCGGGAGGAACTGAAGCTTTCTTT.

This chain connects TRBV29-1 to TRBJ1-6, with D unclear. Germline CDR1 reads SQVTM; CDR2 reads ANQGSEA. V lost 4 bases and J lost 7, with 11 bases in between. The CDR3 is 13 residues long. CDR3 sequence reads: CSVAEGGNSPLHF. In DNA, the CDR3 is TGCAGCGTTGCGGAGGGAGGGAATTCACCCCTCCACTTT.

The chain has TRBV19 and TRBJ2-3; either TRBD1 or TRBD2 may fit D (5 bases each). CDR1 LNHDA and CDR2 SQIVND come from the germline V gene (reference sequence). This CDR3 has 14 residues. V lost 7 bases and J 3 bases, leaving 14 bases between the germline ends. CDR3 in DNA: TGTGCCAGTACAAAGGGACGGACTACAGATACGCAGTATTTT. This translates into CASTKGRTTDTQYF.

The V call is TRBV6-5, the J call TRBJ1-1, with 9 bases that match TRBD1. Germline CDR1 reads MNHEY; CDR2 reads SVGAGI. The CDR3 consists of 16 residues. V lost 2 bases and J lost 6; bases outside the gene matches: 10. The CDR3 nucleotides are TGTGCCAGCAGTTACCCCGGGACAGGGACCGGAGCTGAAGCTTTCTTT. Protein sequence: CASSYPGTGTGAEAFF.

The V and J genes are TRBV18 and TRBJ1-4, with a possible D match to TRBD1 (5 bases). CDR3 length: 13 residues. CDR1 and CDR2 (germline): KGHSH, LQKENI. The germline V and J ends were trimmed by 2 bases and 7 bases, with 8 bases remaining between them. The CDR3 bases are TGTGCCAGCTCACCAAGGGGATCTGAAAAACTGTTTTTT. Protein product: CASSPRGSEKLFF.

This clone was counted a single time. CDR3 loop: CASSLKRGGGDTQYF. CDR3 coding DNA: TGTGCCAGCAGCTTAAAGCGGGGGGGCGGAGATACGCAGTATTTT. The rearrangement joins TRBV7-3 to TRBJ2-3, with 10 bases identical to TRBD2. Unmatched junction bases numbered 3, after V lost 1 base and J lost 5 bases. Germline assignment: CDR1 SGHTA and CDR2 FQGTGA. This CDR3 contains 15 residues.

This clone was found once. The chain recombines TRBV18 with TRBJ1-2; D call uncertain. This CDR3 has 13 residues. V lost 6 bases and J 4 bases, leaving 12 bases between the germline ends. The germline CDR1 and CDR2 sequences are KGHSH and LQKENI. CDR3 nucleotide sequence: TGTGCCAGCTCGTCGGAGCCCCTCTATGGCTACACCTTC. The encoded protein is CASSSEPLYGYTF.

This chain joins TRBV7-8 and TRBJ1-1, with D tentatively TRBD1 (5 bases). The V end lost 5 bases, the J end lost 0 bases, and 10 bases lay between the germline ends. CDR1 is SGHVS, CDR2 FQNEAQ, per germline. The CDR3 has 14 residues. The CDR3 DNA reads TGTGCCAGCAGCGCAGGGTCGATGAACACTGAAGCTTTCTTT. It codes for CASSAGSMNTEAFF.

CDR3 nucleotide sequence: TGTGCCAGCTCACCCCCGGGGGGGGTTCAGCCCCAGCATTTT. As protein: CASSPPGGVQPQHF. The J gene is TRBJ1-5, the V gene TRBV18; tentatively, D is TRBD1 (5 bases). Trimming removed 3 bases from V and 6 bases from J, with 12 bases in between. CDR1 KGHSH and CDR2 LQKENI come from the germline V gene. The CDR3 totals 14 residues.